The 10 T cell receptor beta chains in this list originate from one sample, sequenced in a study of regulatory T cells in long-lasting Graves disease. Researchers made TCR beta libraries by using iRepertoire HTBI primers and running Arm-PCR on CDR3 regions. MiXCR, applied by TCRdb to the multiplex PCR reads, yields one record per CDR3 protein. The table records approximately 350,000 distinct CDR3 sequences, about 12% of them present only once. Time point described: newly diagnosed GD, antithyroid drugs for less than 3 months. PBMCs provided the RNA from which the TCR library was made. These sequences were also reported in another study, on T cells in Graves' hyperthyroidism and ophthalmopathy.

Sequences were derived from peripheral blood mononuclear cells (PBMCs), sampled at new diagnosis, from a patient treated with antithyroid drugs. These receptors were taken from a woman in her late teens or twenties with Graves disease.

Ten or more counts support this clonotype. V usage is TRBV5-6 and J usage is TRBJ2-3; 7 bases fit TRBD2. The germline CDR1 and CDR2 sequences are SGHDT and YYEEEE. V trimming: 2 bases; J trimming: 2 bases; junction bases outside the gene matches: 5. CDR3 length equals 15 residues. The CDR3 loop is CASSFGSGLTDTQYF. The CDR3 DNA sequence: TGTGCCAGCAGCTTTGGTAGCGGGCTCACAGATACGCAGTATTTT.

At least ten counts were recorded for this clonotype. The chain uses TRBV6-2 or TRBV6-3 and TRBJ1-5, with D possibly matching TRBD1 (5 bases). V dropped 1 base and J dropped 5 bases, with 9 bases sitting between them. The CDR3 has 14 residues. CDR1 is MNHEY and CDR2 is SVGEGT in the germline V gene. The CDR3 sequence is CASSYFQGDQPQHF. CDR3 in DNA: TGTGCCAGCAGTTACTTCCAGGGAGATCAGCCCCAGCATTTT.

This clonotype was seen repeatedly, ten times or more. The CDR3 sequence: CASSLDRSTDTQYF. CDR3 nucleotides: TGTGCCAGCAGTTTGGACCGAAGCACAGATACGCAGTATTTT. The chain has TRBV28 and TRBJ2-3, with D unresolved. CDR3 length: 14 residues. Germline assignment: CDR1 MDHEN and CDR2 SYDVKM. Trimming stripped 3 bases from V and 0 bases from J, with 7 bases between.

This clonotype was seen at least ten times. V is TRBV28 and J is TRBJ2-7; the D gene is possibly TRBD2 (6 bases). CDR3 length equals 14 residues. Trimming left V 6 bases short and J 2 bases short, with 14 bases between. CDR1 is MDHEN, CDR2 SYDVKM, per germline. This CDR3 reads CASSLGGPTYEQYF. The CDR3 nucleotides are TGTGCCAGCAGCCTCGGAGGGCCCACCTACGAGCAGTACTTC.

This clonotype was detected many times. The CDR3 ends on some other residue instead of the conserved phenylalanine or tryptophan, so this is likely a read error. Because the CDR3's place on the DNA is in doubt, the DNA is left out and the CDR3 is given as listed by TCRdb. J is TRBJ2-1 and V is TRBV7-3; the D call in the table, TRBD1, was not verified against the DNA. Germline V gene lookup returns CDR1 SGHTA and CDR2 FQGTGA. The CDR3 region is 11 residues in length, termini included. The CDR3 loop is CASSLGGTGGG.

The chain links TRBV30 to TRBJ2-5; a possible D gene is TRBD2 (7 bases). V lost 8 bases, J lost 1 base, and 17 bases lay in between. This CDR3 has 14 amino acids. The germline CDR1 and CDR2 sequences are GTSNPN and SVGIG (reference sequence). The CDR3 DNA follows: TGTGCCCAATCTGGGGGGGGCCTCCAAGAGACCCAGTACTTC. Amino acid sequence: CAQSGGGLQETQYF.

This chain links TRBV12-3 or TRBV12-4 with TRBJ1-5; D unclear. Trimming removed 3 bases from V and 6 bases from J, with 6 bases in between. The CDR3 totals 12 residues. CDR3 in amino acids: CASSFLGQPQHF. Written as DNA, the CDR3 is TGTGCCAGCAGTTTTTTGGGTCAGCCCCAGCATTTT.

The rearrangement joins TRBV13 to TRBJ2-3; D tentatively reads TRBD1 or TRBD2 (5 bases each). Looked up from germline, CDR1 is PRHDT and CDR2 is FYEKMQ (reference sequence). Trimming removed 10 bases at V and 1 base at J, with 21 bases between. This CDR3 contains 16 residues. The CDR3 DNA reads as TGTGCCACCACGTCCGGGGCCCTCTTCGGCACAGATACGCAGTATTTT. Its protein product is CATTSGALFGTDTQYF.

The sample holds many counts of this clonotype. V and J are TRBV6-5 and TRBJ1-1, with D tentatively TRBD1 (6 bases). Germline V CDR1 and CDR2: MNHEY, SVGAGI. Trimming removed 2 bases from V and 0 bases from J, with 13 bases in between. The CDR3 length is 16 residues. CDR3 residues: CASSYIGGRLNTEAFF. DNA of the CDR3: TGTGCCAGCAGTTACATAGGGGGACGGTTGAACACTGAAGCTTTCTTT.

This clonotype has more than one count but fewer than ten. V usage is TRBV27 and J usage is TRBJ2-1; TRBD2 aligns across 7 bases. The CDR3 spans 15 residues. The junction had 8 bases not matched to a gene; V was cut back by 6 bases and J by 3 bases. Per germline, CDR1 MNHEY and CDR2 SMNVEV (reference sequence). The CDR3 protein is CASSTGTTHYNEQFF. CDR3 sequence (DNA): TGTGCCAGCAGCACCGGGACTACCCACTACAATGAGCAGTTCTTC.